The TCR beta chain under discussion was sequenced for a study of T cell responses to AZD1222 COVID-19 vaccine. Study-level background: Second-dose schedules of about 4 or about 12 weeks were combined. Study-level results: None of the repertoires were sampled until the peak T cell response had passed. Donor demographics were predominantly white British with a female majority; clonal diversity may be underestimated.

Here immunoSEQ multiplex PCR was the method, and the copy in TCRdb shows in-frame clones only, minus some. The table lists more than 110,000 clones, just under 95% of them singletons. This clone was picked up one time. Its antigen remains unidentified. This CDR3 comprises 14 residues. CDR1 and CDR2 from the germline V gene are ENHRY and SYGVKD. Trimming shortened V by 10 bases and J by 0 bases, and 15 bases separated the two germline ends. The clonotype originates from an adult in good health. The input for sequencing was peripheral blood, taken on day 0 of AZD1222 vaccination. This rearrangement joins TRBV10-3 to TRBJ2-5, with unresolved D. The CDR3 reads CASRPTPNQETQYF. The CDR3 DNA reads TGTGCCAGCCGTCCTACTCCGAACCAAGAGACCCAGTACTTC.